These 5 T cell receptor beta chains were sequenced from one sample in a study of blood T cell repertoires in COVID-19. Libraries were prepared by immunoSEQ multiplex PCR; TCRdb keeps only in-frame clonotypes and omits some of them. The sample yields over 200,000 clones, over 80% seen once. Material for sequencing was PBMCs or T cells enriched from blood (not recorded which). The receptor set was obtained from a human donor in a cohort exposed to, infected with or recovered from COVID-19 (not recorded which). The donor label of this sample is uncertain.

This clone appeared once. V and J are TRBV28 and TRBJ1-1; the match to TRBD1 covers 7 bases. Losses at the gene ends were 7 bases for V and 4 bases for J; bases not matched to a gene: 9. There are 14 residues in the CDR3. Germline CDR1 reads MDHEN; CDR2 reads SYDVKM. The CDR3 loop reads CASNHRGSFTEAFF. The DNA for the CDR3 is TGTGCCAGCAACCACAGGGGAAGTTTCACTGAAGCTTTCTTT. Variable domain in full (rest from reference TRBV28 and TRBJ1-1): DVKVTQSSRYLVKRTGEKVFLECVQDMDHENMFWYRQDPGLGLRLIYFSYDVKMKEKGDIPEGYSVSREKKERFSLILESASTNQTSMYLCASNHRGSFTEAFFGQGTRLTVV.

The chain recombines TRBV28 with TRBJ1-1, with no clear D. The CDR3 totals 14 residues. V was shortened by 10 bases and J by 0 bases, with 15 bases between the two germline ends. Germline V lookup: CDR1 MDHEN, CDR2 SYDVKM. The CDR3 reads CATAGWRMNTEAFF. CDR3 DNA sequence: TGTGCCACCGCGGGGTGGCGGATGAACACTGAAGCTTTCTTT. Complete variable domain (other parts from reference TRBV28 and TRBJ1-1): DVKVTQSSRYLVKRTGEKVFLECVQDMDHENMFWYRQDPGLGLRLIYFSYDVKMKEKGDIPEGYSVSREKKERFSLILESASTNQTSMYLCATAGWRMNTEAFFGQGTRLTVV.

For the CDR3, the DNA is TGTGCCAGCAGCTTAGCTTCGCGGGGGTCTTGGGAGACCCAGTACTTC. As protein: CASSLASRGSWETQYF. This sequence joins TRBV7-2 and TRBJ2-5, with 7 nucleotides matching TRBD2. This CDR3 contains 16 residues. CDR1 is SGHTA, CDR2 FQGNSA, per germline. The junction had 9 bases not matched to a gene; V was cut back by 0 bases and J by 5 bases.

The genes are TRBV5-5 and TRBJ1-4; no clear D gene. Germline loops: CDR1 SGHKS, CDR2 YYEKEE (reference sequence). Trimming took 2 bases from V and 3 from J, leaving 14 bases between them. The CDR3 is made up of 16 amino acids. CDR3 nucleotides: TGTGCCAGCAGCTTTGGTAGCCGGGTTTCTAATGAAAAACTGTTTTTT. Its translation is CASSFGSRVSNEKLFF.

The chain employs TRBV2 and TRBJ2-7, with 8 bases lining up with TRBD1. CDR1 is SNHLY, CDR2 FYNNEI, per germline. The CDR3 runs to 13 residues. Trimming at V came to 6 bases and at J to 3 bases, leaving 4 bases not matched to a gene. The CDR3, as DNA: TGTGCCAGCAGCGCGACAGGGGTCTACGAGCAGTACTTC. Its protein is CASSATGVYEQYF.